This TCR beta chain was observed in a study of cytomegalovirus exposure and HLA in healthy donors. PCR was performed using 60 Vbeta and 13 Jbeta primers. This table comes from immunoSEQ multiplex PCR, and its TCRdb copy is limited to in-frame clones, with some not included. The table lists about 140,000 clones, about 78% of them singletons, with approximately 4% in the top ten. Study-level results: The later analysis indicated that the majority of CMV-associated TCR beta chains appeared HLA-restricted. A previous analysis found most TCR beta V segments productive roughly 90% or roughly 30% of the time. TRBV6-2, TRBV6-3 and some other V segments were excluded as indistinguishable.

V was clipped by 4 bases and J by 8 bases, with 24 bases between them. The V gene's germline CDR1 is SGDLS and CDR2 YYNGEE. The CDR3 spans 17 residues. A note on this clone: Its antigen is not identified.

The chain links TRBV9 to TRBJ2-2, with a possible D match to TRBD2 (7 bases). The clonotype comes from a man younger than 35 in good health and CMV-seronegative. The source material was PBMCs. CDR3 sequence reads: CASSPHGGTGGLGELFF. The CDR3 coding sequence is TGTGCCAGCAGCCCCCACGGAGGTACGGGGGGCTTGGGGGAGCTGTTTTTT.